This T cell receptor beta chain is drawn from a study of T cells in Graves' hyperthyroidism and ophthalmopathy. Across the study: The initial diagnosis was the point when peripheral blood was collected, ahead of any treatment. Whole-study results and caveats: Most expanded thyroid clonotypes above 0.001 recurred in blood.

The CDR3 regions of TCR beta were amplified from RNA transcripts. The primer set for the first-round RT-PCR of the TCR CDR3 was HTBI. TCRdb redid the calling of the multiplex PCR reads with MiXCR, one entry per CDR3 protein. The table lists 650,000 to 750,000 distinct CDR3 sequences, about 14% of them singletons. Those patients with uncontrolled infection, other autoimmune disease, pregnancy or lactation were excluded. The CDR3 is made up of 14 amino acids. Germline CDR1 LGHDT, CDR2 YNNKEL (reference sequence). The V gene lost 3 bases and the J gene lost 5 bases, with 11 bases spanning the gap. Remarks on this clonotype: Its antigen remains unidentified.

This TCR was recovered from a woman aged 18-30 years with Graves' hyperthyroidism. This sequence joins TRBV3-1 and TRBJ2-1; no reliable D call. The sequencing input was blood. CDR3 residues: CASSQSTSNNEQFF. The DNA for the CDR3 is TGTGCCAGCAGCCAGTCAACTTCGAACAATGAGCAGTTCTTC.